Presented here are 23 T cell receptor beta chains from one specimen sequenced in a study of molecular identifiers for immune sequencing clone quantification. One entry per CDR3 protein results from TCRdb running MiXCR on the PCR reads. The sample contains 490,000 or so distinct CDR3 sequences, about 26% of which appear only once. Sequencing was done on a sample of naive CD8+ T cells from blood, with Jurkat cell RNA spiked in. Subset defined: FACS-sorted CD8+CD4-CCR7+CD45RA+ naive T cells. The receptors stem from a human donor in good health. Some libraries in this study had Jurkat cell RNA spiked in.

A remark on this clonotype: No conserved phenylalanine or tryptophan is present at the end of the CDR3, so a read error is the likely explanation. V and J are TRBV13 and TRBJ2-3; 7 positions agree with TRBD2. The CDR3 is 14 amino acids. The J segment lost 6 bases and the V segment lost 0 bases, leaving 3 bases of the junction unmatched. CDR1 is PRHDT and CDR2 is FYEKMQ in the germline V gene (reference sequence). The CDR3 region is CASSLGGSGDTQYL. The CDR3 coding sequence is TGTGCCAGCAGCTTAGGGGGTAGCGGGGATACGCAGTATTTA.

This clonotype was observed a few times. The chain combines TRBV18 with TRBJ1-2; a weak D match, TRBD1 (6 bases). Trimming took off 2 bases at V and 4 bases at J, with 14 bases between the two ends. CDR3 size: 15 residues. Germline lookup yields CDR1 KGHSH and CDR2 LQKENI. In DNA form, the CDR3 reads TGTGCCAGCTCACCAGGCCCAGGACAGATCTATGGCTACACCTTC. Its protein is CASSPGPGQIYGYTF.

The table lists this clonotype with a few counts. The genes are TRBV7-9 and TRBJ2-7, with 12 positions matching TRBD2. The CDR3 covers 15 residues. With V trimmed by 5 bases and J by 7 bases, 9 bases remained unmatched. The germline V gene encodes CDR1 SEHNR and CDR2 FQNEAQ (reference sequence). In DNA form, the CDR3 reads TGTGCCAGCAGCCTCAGACTAGCGGGAGTGGAAGAGCAGTACTTC. Translating gives CASSLRLAGVEEQYF.

This clonotype was found many times. The rearrangement links TRBV7-2 to TRBJ2-7; TRBD1 agrees at 8 bases. This CDR3 has 14 amino acids. Germline V CDR1 and CDR2: SGHTA, FQGNSA. J lost 2 bases, V lost 4 bases, and 4 bases had no gene match. Here the CDR3 reads CASSSMTGAYEQYF. CDR3 nucleotides: TGTGCCAGCAGCTCCATGACAGGGGCCTACGAGCAGTACTTC. The variable domain in full, completed from reference TRBV7-2 and TRBJ2-7, reads GAGVSQSPSNKVTEKGKDVELRCDPISGHTALYWYRQSLGQGLEFLIYFQGNSAPDKSGLPSDRFSAERTGGSVSTLTIQRTQQEDSAVYLCASSSMTGAYEQYFGPGTRLTVT.

This clonotype was observed a few times. This sequence joins TRBV9 and TRBJ2-3, with 9 bases lining up with TRBD2. Unmatched junction bases numbered 6, after V lost 0 bases and J lost 4 bases. The CDR3 is 16 residues long. Per the germline V gene, CDR1 is SGDLS and CDR2 is YYNGEE. CDR3 sequence: CASSVEGGGGADTQYF. CDR3 nucleotide sequence: TGTGCCAGCAGCGTAGAGGGCGGGGGGGGTGCAGATACGCAGTATTTT.

This clonotype was detected only once. Just one base apart from a much larger clone, this may be a read error. The rearrangement links TRBV7-9 to TRBJ1-5, with D uncertain. CDR3 length: 15 residues. CDR1 and CDR2 from the germline V gene are SEHNR and FQNEAQ (reference sequence). Trimming left V 5 bases short and J 7 bases short, with 18 bases between. The DNA for the CDR3 is TGTGCCAGCAGCCTCGCGGGTCAGGCTGAGCAGCCCCAGCATTTT. Amino acids: CASSLAGQAEQPQHF.

The CDR3 nucleotides read TGCAGCGACCAGTTAGGACAGGGAACCTACGAGCAGTACTTC. Translating gives CSDQLGQGTYEQYF. The chain is built from TRBV29-1 and TRBJ2-7, with 8 bases that match TRBD1. Germline-derived CDR1 and CDR2 are SQVTM and ANQGSEA. This CDR3 is built from 14 residues. The J segment lost 2 bases and the V segment lost 7 bases, leaving 10 bases of the junction unmatched.

CDR3 DNA sequence: TGTGCCAGCAGCAACCGGGACGGAGTGAGTACAGTATTCGGCTACACCTTC. It specifies CASSNRDGVSTVFGYTF. This rearrangement joins TRBV21-1 to TRBJ1-2; the table's D call TRBD1 went unverified against the DNA. TRBV21-1 constitutes a pseudogene. This CDR3 comprises 17 residues.

This clonotype was found a few times. The chain links TRBV4-1 to TRBJ2-5; unclear D gene. The CDR3 is 15 amino acids. Between the trimmed V and J ends, which lost 0 bases and 5 bases, there was a span of 13 bases. The germline V gene has CDR1 MGHRA and CDR2 YSYEKL. In DNA form, the CDR3 reads TGCGCCAGCAGCCAAGATCTTGTTAGCCTGGAGACCCAGTACTTC. Residues: CASSQDLVSLETQYF.

This clonotype was seen ten or more times. The rearrangement joins TRBV7-8 to TRBJ1-5; tentatively, D is TRBD1 (6 bases). This CDR3 contains 17 residues. Germline V gene sequence: CDR1 SGHVS, CDR2 FQNEAQ. The V and J ends lost 1 base and 4 bases respectively, with 17 bases between them. CDR3 loop: CASSLETLTGSNQPQHF. CDR3 coding DNA: TGTGCCAGCAGCTTAGAAACTTTGACAGGTTCTAATCAGCCCCAGCATTTT.

This clonotype turned up a few times. The rearrangement links TRBV5-4 to TRBJ2-7; no reliable D call. This CDR3 has 14 residues. Deletions cut 4 bases from V and 1 base from J, with 12 bases between. Germline loops: CDR1 SGHNT, CDR2 YYREEE (reference sequence). The CDR3 sequence is CASSVSPWSYEQYF. In nucleotides, the CDR3 is TGTGCCAGCAGCGTGTCCCCATGGTCCTACGAGCAGTACTTC.

The chain has TRBV7-3 and TRBJ2-3, with D perhaps TRBD1 (6 bases). Trimming shortened V by 4 bases and J by 6 bases, and 11 bases separated the two germline ends. Germline-derived CDR1 and CDR2 are SGHTA and FQGTGA. CDR3 length: 13 residues. The CDR3 DNA reads TGTGCCAGCAGCTATCAGGGGTTGGATACGCAGTATTTT. Its translation is CASSYQGLDTQYF.

This clonotype was detected ten times or more. The V gene is TRBV7-9, the J gene TRBJ1-1; tentatively, D is TRBD1 (5 bases). Trimming shortened V by 1 base and J by 1 base, and 19 bases separated the two germline ends. This CDR3 region has 18 residues. CDR1 SEHNR and CDR2 FQNEAQ come from the germline V gene (reference sequence). The CDR3 protein is CASSLGQFGQGTNTEAFF. DNA for the CDR3: TGTGCCAGCAGCTTAGGGCAATTCGGCCAGGGCACGAACACTGAAGCTTTCTTT.

The V call is TRBV3-1, the J call TRBJ2-5, with 13 bases that match TRBD2. The CDR3 spans 16 residues. Per the germline V gene, CDR1 is LGHDT and CDR2 is YNNKEL (reference sequence). Losses at the gene ends were 5 bases for V and 3 bases for J; bases not matched to a gene: 6. This CDR3 is CASSSPGLAGKETQYF. The CDR3 DNA reads TGTGCCAGCAGCTCACCGGGACTAGCGGGAAAAGAGACCCAGTACTTC.

The sample holds a few counts of this clonotype. The CDR3 protein is CASSPSPRPYEQYF. In DNA form, the CDR3 reads TGTGCCAGCAGCCCCAGTCCGCGCCCCTACGAGCAGTACTTC. The V call is TRBV7-9, the J call TRBJ2-7, with D hard to call. This CDR3 spans 14 amino acids. Germline V gene sequence: CDR1 SEHNR, CDR2 FQNEAQ (reference sequence). V was trimmed by 5 bases and J by 2 bases, leaving 13 bases between them. The full variable domain, in which reference TRBV7-9 and TRBJ2-7 provide the parts outside the CDR3, is DTGVSQNPRHKITKRGQNVTFRCDPISEHNRLYWYRQTLGQGPEFLTYFQNEAQLEKSRLLSDRFSAERPKGSFSTLEIQRTEQGDSAMYLCASSPSPRPYEQYFGPGTRLTVT.

The genes are TRBV28 and TRBJ2-1; D call uncertain. The V and J ends lost 4 bases and 5 bases respectively, with 15 bases between them. This CDR3 is 15 amino acids long. CDR1 and CDR2 from the germline V gene are MDHEN and SYDVKM. The CDR3 coding sequence is TGTGCCAGCAGTTCTGGCCCGGGCGCTAACAATGAGCAGTTCTTC. It specifies CASSSGPGANNEQFF.

This clonotype appeared a few times. This sequence joins TRBV27 and TRBJ1-5; no clear D gene. Germline V lookup: CDR1 MNHEY, CDR2 SMNVEV (reference sequence). The CDR3 extends over 14 amino acids. The V and J ends lost 0 bases and 6 bases respectively, with 9 bases between them. CDR3 region: CASSLSPVSQPQHF. The CDR3 DNA sequence: TGTGCCAGCAGTTTATCGCCCGTTTCTCAGCCCCAGCATTTT.

Remarks on this clonotype: Here the CDR3 omits its conserved ending phenylalanine or tryptophan, so a read error is the likely source. J is TRBJ2-7 and V is TRBV4-1, with D uncertain. This CDR3 is built from 14 residues. Germline loops: CDR1 MGHRA, CDR2 YSYEKL. V lost 2 bases and J lost 7, with 15 bases in between. The CDR3 nucleotides read TGCGCCAGCAGCCAAACGGAAGGAAATCTGGAGCAGTACATC. Protein sequence: CASSQTEGNLEQYI.

Turning to this clonotype: A junction end diverges from the germline sequence, so it may reflect a read error. The CDR3 nucleotides read TGTGCCAGCAGTCCGGACAGGGGGCCCACTACCGGGGGGCTGTTTTTT. Amino acid sequence: CASSPDRGPTTGGLFF. The chain carries TRBV28 and TRBJ2-2; 11 bases align to TRBD1. CDR1 is MDHEN, CDR2 SYDVKM, per germline. The CDR3 length is 16 residues.

This clonotype came up many times. V usage is TRBV6-6 and J usage is TRBJ2-7; a possible D gene is TRBD2 (5 bases). This CDR3 spans 12 amino acids. Trimming removed 0 bases from V and 7 bases from J, with 7 bases in between. Germline V gene data show CDR1 as MNHNY and CDR2 as SVGAGI (reference sequence). The CDR3 bases are TGTGCCAGCAGTTACTCAAGACTAGAGCAGTACTTC. The encoded protein is CASSYSRLEQYF.

This chain links TRBV4-3 with TRBJ1-3; D remains unclear. The V end was cut by 3 bases, the J end by 0 bases, with 6 bases between. Germline V gene sequence: CDR1 LGHNA, CDR2 YSLEER. The CDR3 runs to 14 residues. CDR3 region: CASSQGISGNTIYF. DNA of the CDR3: TGCGCCAGCAGCCAGGGTATCTCTGGAAACACCATATATTTT.

The V and J genes are TRBV7-2 and TRBJ1-2; 7 positions match TRBD1. Germline-derived CDR1 and CDR2 are SGHTA and FQGNSA. This CDR3 has 18 residues. V lost 5 bases, J lost 2 bases, and 17 bases stayed unmatched. The CDR3 reads CASSPRGGGRGANYGYTF. The CDR3 nucleotides are TGTGCCAGCAGCCCCAGAGGGGGCGGCAGGGGGGCAAACTATGGCTACACCTTC.

The chain employs TRBV30 and TRBJ1-5, with 9 bases fitting TRBD1. The CDR3 consists of 15 residues. Germline values: CDR1 GTSNPN, CDR2 SVGIG (reference sequence). V gave up 3 bases and J gave up 4 bases; unmatched junction bases: 7. Written as DNA, the CDR3 is TGTGCCTGGAGCATCGGGACAGGGATTAATCAGCCCCAGCATTTT. Protein product: CAWSIGTGINQPQHF.